This T cell receptor beta chain emerged from a study of cytomegalovirus exposure and HLA in healthy donors. This CDR3 has 15 residues. V lost 6 bases and J lost 0; bases outside the gene matches: 8. Germline CDR1 is SNHLY and CDR2 is FYNNEI. PCR was performed using 60 Vbeta and 13 Jbeta primers. Produced via immunoSEQ multiplex PCR; TCRdb's table is partial and in-frame only. Of about 160,000 clones in the sample, less than 90% were seen once. Regarding donors, all were healthy bone marrow donors. This clonotype originated in a woman under 30 in good health and CMV-seronegative. Sequenced input: PBMCs. This chain connects TRBV2 to TRBJ2-7, with 7 bases fitting TRBD1. The DNA of the CDR3 is TGTGCCAGCAGGAATACAGGGGACATCTCCTACGAGCAGTACTTC. As protein: CASRNTGDISYEQYF.